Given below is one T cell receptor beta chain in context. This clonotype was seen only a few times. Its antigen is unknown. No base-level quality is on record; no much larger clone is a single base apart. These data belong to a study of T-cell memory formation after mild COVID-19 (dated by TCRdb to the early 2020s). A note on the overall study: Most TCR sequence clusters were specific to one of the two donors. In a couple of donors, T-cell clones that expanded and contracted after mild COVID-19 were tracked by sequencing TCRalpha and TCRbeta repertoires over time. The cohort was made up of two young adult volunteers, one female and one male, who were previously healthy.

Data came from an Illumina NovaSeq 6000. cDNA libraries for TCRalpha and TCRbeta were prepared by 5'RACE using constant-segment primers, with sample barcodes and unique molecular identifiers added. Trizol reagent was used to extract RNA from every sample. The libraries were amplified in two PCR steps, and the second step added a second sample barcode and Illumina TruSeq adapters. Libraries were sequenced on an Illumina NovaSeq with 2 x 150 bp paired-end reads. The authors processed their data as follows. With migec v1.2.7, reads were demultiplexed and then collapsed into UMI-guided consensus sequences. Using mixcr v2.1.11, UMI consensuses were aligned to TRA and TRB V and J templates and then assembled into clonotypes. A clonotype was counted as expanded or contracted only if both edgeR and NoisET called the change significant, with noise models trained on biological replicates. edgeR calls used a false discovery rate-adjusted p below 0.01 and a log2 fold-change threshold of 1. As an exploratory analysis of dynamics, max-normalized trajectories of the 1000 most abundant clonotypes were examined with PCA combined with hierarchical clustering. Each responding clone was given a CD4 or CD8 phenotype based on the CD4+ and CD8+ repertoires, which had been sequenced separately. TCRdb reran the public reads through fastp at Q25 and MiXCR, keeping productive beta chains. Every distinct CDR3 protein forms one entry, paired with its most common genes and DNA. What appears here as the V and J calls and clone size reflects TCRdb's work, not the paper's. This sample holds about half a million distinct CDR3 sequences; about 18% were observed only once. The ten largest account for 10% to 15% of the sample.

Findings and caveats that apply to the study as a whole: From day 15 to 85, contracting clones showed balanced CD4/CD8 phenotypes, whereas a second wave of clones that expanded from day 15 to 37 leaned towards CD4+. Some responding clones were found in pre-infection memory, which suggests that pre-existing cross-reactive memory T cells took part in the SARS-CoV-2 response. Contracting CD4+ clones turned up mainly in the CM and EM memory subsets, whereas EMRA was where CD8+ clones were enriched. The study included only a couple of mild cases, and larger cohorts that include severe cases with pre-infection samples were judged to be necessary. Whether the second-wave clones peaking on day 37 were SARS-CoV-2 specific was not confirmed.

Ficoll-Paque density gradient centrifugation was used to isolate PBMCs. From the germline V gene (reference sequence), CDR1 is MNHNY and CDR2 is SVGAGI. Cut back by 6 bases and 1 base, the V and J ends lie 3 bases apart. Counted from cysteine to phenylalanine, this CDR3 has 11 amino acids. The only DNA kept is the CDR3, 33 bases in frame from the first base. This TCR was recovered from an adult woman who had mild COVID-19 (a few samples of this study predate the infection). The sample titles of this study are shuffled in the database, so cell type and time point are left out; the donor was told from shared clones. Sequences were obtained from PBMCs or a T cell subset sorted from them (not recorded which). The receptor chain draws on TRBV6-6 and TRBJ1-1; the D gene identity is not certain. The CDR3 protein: CASRQNTEAFF. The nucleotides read TGTGCCAGCAGACAGAACACTGAAGCTTTCTTT.